What follows are 28 T cell receptor beta chains derived from one specimen sequenced in a study of control samples from healthy donors and cancer patients. Measured with immunoSEQ multiplex PCR; TCRdb has only the in-frame clones, and not every one. In the table there are about 180,000 clones, around 90% of which are singletons. The sequenced sample was blood. The receptors derive from a man between 25 and 39 years old in good health.

The count of this clone is one. The chain couples TRBV3-1 (or the pseudogene TRBV3-2) to TRBJ1-1; D perhaps matches TRBD1 (5 bases). Trimming removed 4 bases from V and 6 bases from J, with 24 bases in between. The CDR3 spans 17 residues. CDR1 and CDR2 from the germline V gene are LGHDT and YNNKEL (reference sequence). CDR3 sequence: CASSRHKGVQGPAEAFF. CDR3 in DNA: TGTGCCAGCAGCCGGCATAAGGGCGTCCAGGGTCCCGCTGAAGCTTTCTTT.

V usage is TRBV6-5 and J usage is TRBJ1-6; 7 bases line up with TRBD1. This CDR3 contains 15 residues. Germline CDR1 is MNHEY and CDR2 is SVGAGI. Losses at the gene ends were 6 bases for V and 7 bases for J; bases not matched to a gene: 9. The CDR3 DNA follows: TGTGCCAGCAGGCCCGAGGGGGCTAAGAATTCACCCCTCCACTTT. This gives the protein CASRPEGAKNSPLHF.

This rearrangement joins TRBV28 to TRBJ1-6; maybe TRBD1 (6 bases). In germline, CDR1 is MDHEN, CDR2 SYDVKM. The CDR3 is made up of 14 amino acids. V lost 5 bases and J 7 bases, leaving 12 bases between the germline ends. The CDR3 coding sequence is TGTGCCAGCAGTCCCGGGACAATAAATTCACCCCTCCACTTT. Its protein is CASSPGTINSPLHF.

This clone showed up just once. The gene calls are TRBV28 and TRBJ2-1; 14 bases are a match to TRBD2. Germline loops: CDR1 MDHEN, CDR2 SYDVKM. J lost 5 bases, V lost 5 bases, and 14 bases had no gene match. The CDR3 is 19 amino acids. CDR3 region: CASSMKGTSGRRPHNEQFF. The CDR3 DNA sequence: TGTGCCAGCAGTATGAAAGGGACTAGCGGGAGACGTCCCCACAATGAGCAGTTCTTC.

The sample holds one count of this clone. The chain links TRBV7-9 to TRBJ2-7; 9 nucleotides match TRBD1. Germline V gene sequence: CDR1 SEHNR, CDR2 FQNEAQ (reference sequence). V gave up 1 base and J gave up 5 bases; unmatched junction bases: 3. The CDR3 has 14 amino acids. In nucleotides, the CDR3 is TGTGCCAGCAGCTTAGGGACAGGGGAAAACGAGCAGTACTTC. It encodes CASSLGTGENEQYF.

This sequence joins TRBV12-5 and TRBJ2-1, with 11 bases that match TRBD2. The germline CDR1 and CDR2 sequences are LGHNT and FRNRAP. V shed 1 base, J shed 9 bases, and the junction held 11 bases outside the gene matches. The CDR3 has 17 residues. DNA for the CDR3: TGTGCTAGTGGTTTGGCGCAAGGGACTAGCGGTTCGTTTGAGCAGTTCTTC. This translates into CASGLAQGTSGSFEQFF.

The V call is TRBV3-1 (or the pseudogene TRBV3-2), the J call TRBJ2-7; unclear D gene. The length of the CDR3 is 12 residues. Trimming shortened V by 0 bases and J by 4 bases, and 4 bases separated the two germline ends. Germline V gene lookup returns CDR1 LGHDT and CDR2 YNNKEL (reference sequence). CDR3 sequence reads: CASSQDRYEQYF. The DNA of the CDR3 is TGTGCCAGCAGCCAAGACCGGTACGAGCAGTACTTC.

The chain couples TRBV12-5 to TRBJ2-1; 8 bases are shared with TRBD2. Germline CDR1 LGHNT, CDR2 FRNRAP. This CDR3 region has 16 residues. V shed 0 bases and J 3 bases; nucleotides not matched to a gene: 4. CDR3 residues: CASGLVSGGDYNEQFF. As DNA, the CDR3 is TGTGCTAGTGGTTTGGTAAGCGGGGGTGACTACAATGAGCAGTTCTTC.

This chain uses TRBV6-5 with TRBJ2-6; possible D gene TRBD2, 6 bases. This CDR3 has 15 amino acids. Trimming cost V 6 bases and J 1 base, with 10 bases left between them. Per germline, CDR1 MNHEY and CDR2 SVGAGI. This CDR3 is CASRTGGSGANVLTF. CDR3 DNA: TGTGCCAGCAGAACTGGGGGGTCTGGGGCCAACGTCCTGACTTTC.

The chain couples TRBV19 to TRBJ1-4; D not certain. CDR1 and CDR2 (germline): LNHDA, SQIVND (reference sequence). V dropped 5 bases and J dropped 6 bases, with 10 bases sitting between them. The CDR3 has 13 residues. DNA for the CDR3: TGTGCCAGTAGTCAGGCGTTAGATGAAAAACTGTTTTTT. This translates into CASSQALDEKLFF.

This chain joins TRBV12-5 and TRBJ2-3; D is undetermined. Per the germline V gene, CDR1 is LGHNT and CDR2 is FRNRAP. With 3 bases removed from V and 2 bases from J, the gap between germline ends came to 12 bases. CDR3 length equals 15 residues. The CDR3 loop reads CASGLALQDTDTQYF. As DNA, the CDR3 is TGTGCTAGTGGTTTAGCCCTGCAGGACACAGATACGCAGTATTTT.

The chain couples TRBV28 to TRBJ1-1; D gene ambiguous. Looked up from germline, CDR1 is MDHEN and CDR2 is SYDVKM. Between the trimmed V and J ends, which lost 9 bases and 1 base, there was a span of 6 bases. This CDR3 contains 11 residues. The CDR3 region is CASQENTEAFF. CDR3 coding DNA: TGTGCCAGTCAAGAGAACACTGAAGCTTTCTTT.

The rearrangement uses TRBV4-1 and TRBJ2-1; 10 bases are a match to TRBD2. Germline CDR1 and CDR2: MGHRA and YSYEKL. The junction had 5 bases not matched to a gene; V was cut back by 3 bases and J by 3 bases. This CDR3 is 16 amino acids long. CDR3 nucleotides: TGCGCCAGCAGCCAGAGCGGGGGGGCCCGCTACAATGAGCAGTTCTTC. Its translation: CASSQSGGARYNEQFF.

The chain employs TRBV2 and TRBJ1-2; TRBD1 matches at 9 bases. The CDR3 consists of 15 residues. The trim removed 6 bases at V and 5 bases at J, leaving 10 bases unmatched. Germline assignment: CDR1 SNHLY and CDR2 FYNNEI. The CDR3 sequence: CASRETGGPGYGYTF. The CDR3 region has the DNA TGTGCCAGCAGAGAAACAGGGGGCCCAGGGTATGGCTACACCTTC.

The chain combines TRBV30 with TRBJ1-2; no reliable D call. CDR3 length: 11 residues. Germline V gene sequence: CDR1 GTSNPN, CDR2 SVGIG (reference sequence). V lost 2 bases to trimming and J lost 2 bases, with 3 bases between them. The DNA for the CDR3 is TGTGCCTGGAGTACGAACTATGGCTACACCTTC. Amino acids: CAWSTNYGYTF.

This sequence joins TRBV5-1 and TRBJ2-3; 12 nucleotides align to TRBD2. Germline trimming cut 4 bases from V and 3 bases from J; bases unmatched to any gene: 6. CDR1 is SGHRS, CDR2 YFSETQ, per germline. The CDR3 sequence is 16 residues long. This CDR3 is CASSPLTSGSTDTQYF. CDR3 DNA sequence: TGCGCCAGCAGCCCTCTGACTAGCGGGAGTACAGATACGCAGTATTTT.

V is TRBV19 and J is TRBJ2-2; no clear D gene. CDR1 is LNHDA, CDR2 SQIVND, per germline (reference sequence). CDR3 size: 15 residues. Trimming stripped 3 bases from V and 1 base from J, with 9 bases between. Here the CDR3 reads CASSIGVGNTGELFF. Here the CDR3 DNA reads TGTGCCAGTAGTATCGGAGTAGGGAACACCGGGGAGCTGTTTTTT.

For the CDR3, the DNA is TGTGCCAGCAGTGGCGCTTCCTACGAGCAGTACTTC. As protein: CASSGASYEQYF. The chain is built from TRBV12-3 or TRBV12-4 and TRBJ2-7; D is unclear. Trimming took off 5 bases at V and 1 base at J, with 6 bases between the two ends. The CDR3 is made up of 12 amino acids.

This chain connects TRBV27 to TRBJ2-7, with D perhaps being TRBD1 or TRBD2 (6 bases each). Germline CDR1 and CDR2: MNHEY and SMNVEV (reference sequence). V lost 3 bases and J lost 2, with 11 bases in between. The CDR3 sequence is 14 residues long. CDR3 amino acids: CASSFRGLTYEQYF. CDR3 coding DNA: TGTGCCAGCAGTTTCCGGGGGCTGACCTACGAGCAGTACTTC.

CDR3 region: CASRTGLAGGPFGTPLAYNEQFF. In nucleotides, the CDR3 is TGTGCAAGTCGCACCGGACTAGCGGGAGGGCCGTTCGGGACCCCCTTAGCCTACAATGAGCAGTTCTTC. The chain couples TRBV12-2 to TRBJ2-1; TRBD2 was called by the table and not checked on the DNA. TRBV12-2 is a known pseudogene. The CDR3 contains 23 residues.

This chain uses TRBV5-4 with TRBJ2-7, with D possibly matching TRBD2 (6 bases). The V and J ends lost 5 bases and 2 bases respectively, with 20 bases between them. The CDR3 contains 16 residues. Looked up from germline, CDR1 is SGHNT and CDR2 is YYREEE (reference sequence). CDR3 region: CASSGGLGINPYEQYF. For the CDR3, the DNA is TGTGCCAGCAGTGGGGGGTTAGGGATCAACCCCTACGAGCAGTACTTC. The full variable domain, with the rest looked up from reference TRBV5-4 and TRBJ2-7, is ETGVTQSPTHLIKTRGQQVTLRCSSQSGHNTVSWYQQALGQGPQFIFQYYREEENGRGNFPPRFSGLQFPNYSSELNVNALELDDSALYLCASSGGLGINPYEQYFGPGTRLTVT.

This rearrangement joins TRBV4-2 to TRBJ2-2, with D tentatively TRBD2 (5 bases). The V end was cut by 2 bases, the J end by 8 bases, with 6 bases between. The germline V gene has CDR1 LGHNA and CDR2 YNFKEQ. This CDR3 has 12 amino acids. In DNA, the CDR3 is TGTGCCAGCAGCCAACTAGCAGGGGAGCTGTTTTTT. Translation: CASSQLAGELFF.

V and J are TRBV9 and TRBJ2-2, with TRBD1 matching 8 bases. The V gene end was trimmed by 5 bases and the J gene end by 5 bases; junction bases not matched to a gene: 5. The germline V gene has CDR1 SGDLS and CDR2 YYNGEE. This CDR3 is built from 14 residues. CDR3 in DNA: TGTGCCAGCAGTGATAGACAGGGGACCGGGGAGCTGTTTTTT. Protein product: CASSDRQGTGELFF.

The chain uses TRBV27 and TRBJ1-1; D is possibly TRBD1 (6 bases). This CDR3 spans 16 amino acids. V shed 7 bases and J shed 5 bases, with 23 bases lying between them. Germline CDR1 and CDR2: MNHEY and SMNVEV (reference sequence). CDR3 sequence (DNA): TGTGCCAGCATTCCCCAAGAGGGGGGCTATGGAACTGAAGCTTTCTTT. It encodes CASIPQEGGYGTEAFF.

The chain links TRBV7-2 to TRBJ2-7; 10 nucleotides line up with TRBD2. In germline, CDR1 is SGHTA, CDR2 FQGNSA. Losses at the gene ends were 0 bases for V and 2 bases for J; bases not matched to a gene: 7. This CDR3 is built from 17 residues. CDR3 bases: TGTGCCAGCAGCTTAGCAGGTTTAGCGGGGGGACCCTACGAGCAGTACTTC. Translated: CASSLAGLAGGPYEQYF. Full variable domain (outside the CDR3, taken from reference TRBV7-2 and TRBJ2-7): GAGVSQSPSNKVTEKGKDVELRCDPISGHTALYWYRQSLGQGLEFLIYFQGNSAPDKSGLPSDRFSAERTGGSVSTLTIQRTQQEDSAVYLCASSLAGLAGGPYEQYFGPGTRLTVT.

The chain carries TRBV7-3 and TRBJ2-5; D is unclear. This CDR3 has 13 residues. Between the trimmed V and J ends, which lost 1 base and 8 bases, there was a span of 11 bases. Germline V lookup: CDR1 SGHTA, CDR2 FQGTGA. The CDR3 here is CASSLNAVGTQYF. In DNA, the CDR3 is TGTGCCAGCAGCTTAAATGCGGTGGGAACCCAGTACTTC.

V gene TRBV19 combines with J gene TRBJ2-7; 9 bases agree with TRBD1. The J segment lost 1 base and the V segment lost 9 bases, leaving 7 bases of the junction unmatched. Germline CDR1 is LNHDA and CDR2 is SQIVND (reference sequence). The CDR3 length is 14 residues. The CDR3 DNA follows: TGTGCCAGGGCCCCCGGGACAGGGTCCTACGAGCAGTACTTC. Translated: CARAPGTGSYEQYF.

The CDR3 here is CASSVGQGYSGANVLTF. As DNA, the CDR3 is TGTGCCAGCAGCGTGGGACAGGGATACTCTGGGGCCAACGTCCTGACTTTC. The V and J genes are TRBV9 and TRBJ2-6, with TRBD1 identical over 9 bases. There are 17 residues in the CDR3. V lost 2 bases and J lost 0; bases outside the gene matches: 3. Per germline, CDR1 SGDLS and CDR2 YYNGEE.